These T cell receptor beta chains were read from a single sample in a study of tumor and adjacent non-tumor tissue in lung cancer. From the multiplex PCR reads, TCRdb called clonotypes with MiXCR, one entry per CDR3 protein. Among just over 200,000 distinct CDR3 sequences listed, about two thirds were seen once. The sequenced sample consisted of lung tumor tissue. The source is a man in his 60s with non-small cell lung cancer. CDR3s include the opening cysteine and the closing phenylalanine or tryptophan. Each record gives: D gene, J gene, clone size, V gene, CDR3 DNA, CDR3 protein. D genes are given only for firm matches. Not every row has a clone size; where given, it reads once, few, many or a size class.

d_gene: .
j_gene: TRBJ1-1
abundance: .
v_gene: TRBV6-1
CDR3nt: TGTGCCAGCAGTCACACCCGCTCCGGACTGGGGACCCCTGAAGCTTTCTTT
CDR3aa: CASSHTRSGLGTPEAFF

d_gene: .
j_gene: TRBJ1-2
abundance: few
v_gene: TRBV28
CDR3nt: TGTGCCAGCAGTCCGAGGACGCCCCGGCACTATGGCTACACCTTC
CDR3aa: CASSPRTPRHYGYTF

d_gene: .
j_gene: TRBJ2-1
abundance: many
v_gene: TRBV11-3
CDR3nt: TGTGCCAGCAGCTTACCCGTCAGCTCCTACAATGAGCAGTTCTTC
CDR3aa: CASSLPVSSYNEQFF

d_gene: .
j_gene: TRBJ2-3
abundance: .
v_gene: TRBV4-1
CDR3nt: TGCGCCAGCAGTCAAGATAGGACACGAAGCACAGATACGCTGTATTTT
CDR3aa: CASSQDRTRSTDTLYF

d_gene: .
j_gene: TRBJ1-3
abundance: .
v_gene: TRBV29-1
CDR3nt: TGCATCGTTATTAGCCCTGGAAACACCATATATTTT
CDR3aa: CIVISPGNTIYF

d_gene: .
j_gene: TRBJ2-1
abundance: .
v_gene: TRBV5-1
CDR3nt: TGCGCCAGCAGCTCGCCCCCATACAATCAGCAGTTCTTC
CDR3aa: CASSSPPYNQQFF

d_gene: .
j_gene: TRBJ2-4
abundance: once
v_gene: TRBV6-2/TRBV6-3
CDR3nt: TGTGCCAGCAACGAAGGGGGGCTCGGCAAAAACACTCAGTACTTC
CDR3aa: CASNEGGLGKNTQYF

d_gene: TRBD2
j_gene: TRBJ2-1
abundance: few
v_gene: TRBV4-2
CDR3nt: TGTGCCAGCAGCCAAGTTATAGCGGGGGTGGGAAACAATGAGCAGTTCTTC
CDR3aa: CASSQVIAGVGNNEQFF

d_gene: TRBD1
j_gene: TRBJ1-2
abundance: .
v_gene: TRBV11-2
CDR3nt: TGTGTCAGCAGCTTCCGAGACAGGGTCGGCTACACCTTC
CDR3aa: CVSSFRDRVGYTF

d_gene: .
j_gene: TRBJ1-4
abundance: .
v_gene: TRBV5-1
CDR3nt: TGCGCCATCAGCTCGGACGGTGAAAAACTGTTTTTT
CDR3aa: CAISSDGEKLFF

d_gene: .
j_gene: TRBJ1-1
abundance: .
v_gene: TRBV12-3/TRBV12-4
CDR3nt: TGTGCCAGCAGTTCCATGGGAGACACTGAAACCTTCTTT
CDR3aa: CASSSMGDTETFF

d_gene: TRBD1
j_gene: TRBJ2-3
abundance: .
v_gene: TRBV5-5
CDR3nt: TGTGCCAGCGGCCGCGGACAGGCCGATGCGCAGTATTTT
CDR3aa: CASGRGQADAQYF

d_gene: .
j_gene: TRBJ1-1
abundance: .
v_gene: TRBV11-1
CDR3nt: TGTGCCAACAGCTCACGGACAGTGAACACTGAAGCTTTCTTT
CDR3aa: CANSSRTVNTEAFF

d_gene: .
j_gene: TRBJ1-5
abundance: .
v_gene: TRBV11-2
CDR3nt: TGTGCCAGCAGTTTGGAAACGAAGTTGAATCAGCCCCAGCATTTT
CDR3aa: CASSLETKLNQPQHF

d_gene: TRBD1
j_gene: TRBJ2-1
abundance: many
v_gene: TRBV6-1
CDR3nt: TGTGCCAGCAGTCCGGGACAGGGGCCCTACAATGAGCAGTTCTTC
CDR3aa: CASSPGQGPYNEQFF

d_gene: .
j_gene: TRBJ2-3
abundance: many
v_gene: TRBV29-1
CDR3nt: TGCAGCGTTGGAGGGGGGGGCACAGATACGCAGTATTTT
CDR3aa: CSVGGGGTDTQYF

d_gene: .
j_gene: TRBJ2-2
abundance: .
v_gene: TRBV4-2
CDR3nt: TGTGCCAGCAGCCAAGCGATGATTGGTGCTATCGAGGAGCTGTTTTTT
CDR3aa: CASSQAMIGAIEELFF

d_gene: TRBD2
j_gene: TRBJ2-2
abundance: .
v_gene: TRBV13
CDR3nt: TGTGCCAGCAGCTTACTAGCGGGCGCGAACACCGGGAAGCTGTTTTTT
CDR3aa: CASSLLAGANTGKLFF

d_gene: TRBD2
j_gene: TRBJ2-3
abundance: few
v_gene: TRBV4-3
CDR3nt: TGCGCCAGCAGCCCTCTTGTAGCGGGGGGGGGGATAGATACGCAGTATTTT
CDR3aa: CASSPLVAGGGIDTQYF

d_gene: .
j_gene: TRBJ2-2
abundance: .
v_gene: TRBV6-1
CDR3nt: TGTACCAGCAGTGTCAGGGGCGGTGGGACCGGGAAGCTGTTTTTT
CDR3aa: CTSSVRGGGTGKLFF

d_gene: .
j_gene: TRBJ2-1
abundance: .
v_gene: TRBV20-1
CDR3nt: TGCAGTGCTTACCCGAACCCGGGACATGGGAGCTCAAGCTCCTACAATGAGCACTTCTTC
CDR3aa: CSAYPNPGHGSSSSYNEHFF

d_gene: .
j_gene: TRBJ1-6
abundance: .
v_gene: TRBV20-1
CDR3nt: TGCAGTTCTAGAGTCCCGCCAGGGGCGAATTCACGCCTCCACTTT
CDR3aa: CSSRVPPGANSRLHF

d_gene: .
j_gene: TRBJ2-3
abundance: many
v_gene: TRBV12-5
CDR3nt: TGTGCTAGTGGTTCCGTAGGAGATACGCAGTATTTT
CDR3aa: CASGSVGDTQYF

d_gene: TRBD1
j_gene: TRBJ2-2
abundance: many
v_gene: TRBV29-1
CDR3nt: TGCAGCGTTGTGGACAGGGGGCAATACACCGGGGAGCTGTTTTTT
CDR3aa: CSVVDRGQYTGELFF

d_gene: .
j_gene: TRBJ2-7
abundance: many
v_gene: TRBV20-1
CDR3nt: TGCAGTGCTAGAAGACGGACTACTAGCTCCTACGAGCAGTACTTC
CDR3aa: CSARRRTTSSYEQYF

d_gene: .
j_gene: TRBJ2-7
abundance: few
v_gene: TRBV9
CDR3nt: TGTGCCAGCAGCGTAGGGCCTAGCGTTGCCTACGAGCAGTACTTC
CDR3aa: CASSVGPSVAYEQYF

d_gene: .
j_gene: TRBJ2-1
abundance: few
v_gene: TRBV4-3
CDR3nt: TGCGCCAGCAGCCAAGAAGCCAGCTCCTACAATGAGCAGTTCTTC
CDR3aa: CASSQEASSYNEQFF

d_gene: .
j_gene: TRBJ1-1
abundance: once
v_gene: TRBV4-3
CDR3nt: TGCGCCAACGGTACAGGGTCGAACACTGAAGCTTTCTTC
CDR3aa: CANGTGSNTEAFF

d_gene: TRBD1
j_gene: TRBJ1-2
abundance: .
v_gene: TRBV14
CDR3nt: TGTGCCAGCAGCCAGACCGAGGGGGCATGGTATGGCTACACCTTC
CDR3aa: CASSQTEGAWYGYTF

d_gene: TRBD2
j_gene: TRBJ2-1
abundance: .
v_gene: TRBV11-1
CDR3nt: TGTTCCAGCAGTTTATCTCGTCTAGCGGGAGGCAACAATGAGCAGTTCTTC
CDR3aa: CSSSLSRLAGGNNEQFF

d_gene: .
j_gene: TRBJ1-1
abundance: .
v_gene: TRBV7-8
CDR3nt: TGTGCCAGCAGCTTAGGTTTGGGGCTGAGGGCTTTCTTT
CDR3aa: CASSLGLGLRAFF

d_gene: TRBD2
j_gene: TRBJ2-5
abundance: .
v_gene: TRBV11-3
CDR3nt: TGTGCCAACAGCTTAGATTCCAGCGGGGAAGAGACCCAGTGCTTC
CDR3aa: CANSLDSSGEETQCF

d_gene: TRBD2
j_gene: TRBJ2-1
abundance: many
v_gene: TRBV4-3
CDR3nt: TGCGCCAGCAGCCAACCCTTGAGAGCGGGAGGATACAATGAGCAGTTCTTC
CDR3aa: CASSQPLRAGGYNEQFF

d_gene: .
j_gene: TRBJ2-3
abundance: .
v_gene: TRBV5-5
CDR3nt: TGTGCCAGCAGCTTGTTGCGGGTGGGCACGGATACGCAGTATTTT
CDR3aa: CASSLLRVGTDTQYF

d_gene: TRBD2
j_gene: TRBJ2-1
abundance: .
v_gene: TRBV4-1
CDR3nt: TGCGCCAGCAGCCAAGATTACACTAGCGGGAGGACTTGTGAGCAGTTCTTC
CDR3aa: CASSQDYTSGRTCEQFF

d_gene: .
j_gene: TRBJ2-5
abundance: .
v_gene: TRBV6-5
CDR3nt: TGTGCCAGCAGCCTGGGGGTGGAGCAAGAGACCCAGTACTTC
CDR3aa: CASSLGVEQETQYF

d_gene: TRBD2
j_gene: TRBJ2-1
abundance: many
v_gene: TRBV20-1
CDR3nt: TGCAGTGCTAGAGGTAGCGGGGGGGCCCACAATGAGCAGTTCTTC
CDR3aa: CSARGSGGAHNEQFF

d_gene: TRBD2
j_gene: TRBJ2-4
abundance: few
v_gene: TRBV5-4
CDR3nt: TGTGCCAGCAGCTTGTGGCCTGCGCGGGGGGTTGGAAACATTCAGTACTTC
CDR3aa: CASSLWPARGVGNIQYF

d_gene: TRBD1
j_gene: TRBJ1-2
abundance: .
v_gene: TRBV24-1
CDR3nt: TGTGCCACCCCCACCGGCGGTGACAACCGACAGGGGGCGCGTTATGGCTACACCTTC
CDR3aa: CATPTGGDNRQGARYGYTF

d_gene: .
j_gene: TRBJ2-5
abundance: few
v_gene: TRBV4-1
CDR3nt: TGCGCCAGCAGCCAAACCGGGACATCAGAAGAGACCCAGTACTTC
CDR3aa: CASSQTGTSEETQYF

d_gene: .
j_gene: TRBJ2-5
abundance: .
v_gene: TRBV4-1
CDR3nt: TGCGCCAGCAACCAAGGTAGTACAGGGACTCAGGGGACCCAGTACTTC
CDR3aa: CASNQGSTGTQGTQYF

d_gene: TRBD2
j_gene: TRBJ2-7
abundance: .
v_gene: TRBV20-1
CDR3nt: TGCAGTGCTAGACCACCGGGACTAACAGATGAGCAGTACTTC
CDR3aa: CSARPPGLTDEQYF

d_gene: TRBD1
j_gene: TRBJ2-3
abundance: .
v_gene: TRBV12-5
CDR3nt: TGTGTTAGTGGTTTGCTGCAGGGGGTTACAGATACACAGTATTTT
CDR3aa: CVSGLLQGVTDTQYF

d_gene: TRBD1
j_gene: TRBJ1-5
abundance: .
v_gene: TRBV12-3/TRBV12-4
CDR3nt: TGTGACAGTAGTTTCGGACAGGGAAGCAATCAGCCTCAGCATTTT
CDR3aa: CDSSFGQGSNQPQHF

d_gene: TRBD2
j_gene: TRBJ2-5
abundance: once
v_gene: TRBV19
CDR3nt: TGTGCCAGTAGTGCTACCGGGACTAGAACCGAGACCCGGTACTTC
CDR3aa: CASSATGTRTETRYF

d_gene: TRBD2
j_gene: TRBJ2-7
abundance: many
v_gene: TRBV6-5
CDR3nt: TGTGCCAGCAGTTACGGCGGGAGGCCCCCCTACGAGCAGTACTTC
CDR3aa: CASSYGGRPPYEQYF

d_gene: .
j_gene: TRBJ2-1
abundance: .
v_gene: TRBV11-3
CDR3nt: TGTACCAGCAGTTTAGAGGGACCCCCCTCCTACAATGAGCAGTTCTTC
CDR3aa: CTSSLEGPPSYNEQFF

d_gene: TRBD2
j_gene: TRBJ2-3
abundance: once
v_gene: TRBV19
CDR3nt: TGTGCCAGTAGTGGAGCTAGCGGGGGGCCCACAGATACGCAGTATTTT
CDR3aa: CASSGASGGPTDTQYF

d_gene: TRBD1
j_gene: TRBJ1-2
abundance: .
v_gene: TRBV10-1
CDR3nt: TGCGCCAGCAGTGACAGACAGGGGATTACCTATGACTACACCTTC
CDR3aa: CASSDRQGITYDYTF

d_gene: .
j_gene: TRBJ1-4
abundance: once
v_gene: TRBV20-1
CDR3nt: TGCAATGTTAGTTCGGGGATTAATGAAAAACTGTTTTTT
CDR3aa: CNVSSGINEKLFF

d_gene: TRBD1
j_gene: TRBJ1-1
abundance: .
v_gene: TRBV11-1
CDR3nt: TGTGCTCGCACCAGGGACAGGCAGACTGAAGCTTTCTTT
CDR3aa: CARTRDRQTEAFF

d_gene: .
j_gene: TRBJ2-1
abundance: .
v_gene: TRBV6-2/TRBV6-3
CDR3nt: TGTGCCAGCAGACCAAGGGGTATCTCCTACGATGAGCAGTTCTTC
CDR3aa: CASRPRGISYDEQFF

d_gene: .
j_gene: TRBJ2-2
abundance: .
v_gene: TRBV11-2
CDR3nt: TGTACCAGCAGCTTAGAAGCGAACTGGGAGCTGTTTTTT
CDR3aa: CTSSLEANWELFF

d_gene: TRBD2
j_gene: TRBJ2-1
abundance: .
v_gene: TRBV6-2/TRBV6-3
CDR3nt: TGTGCCAGCAGTCCTACTAACCTCCCGGGACTAGCGGGAGGCTACAATGAGCATTTCTTC
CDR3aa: CASSPTNLPGLAGGYNEHFF

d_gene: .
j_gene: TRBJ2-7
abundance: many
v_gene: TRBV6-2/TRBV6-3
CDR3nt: TGTGCCAGCAGCGCCGGGTTTGGCTACGAGCAGTACTTC
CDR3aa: CASSAGFGYEQYF

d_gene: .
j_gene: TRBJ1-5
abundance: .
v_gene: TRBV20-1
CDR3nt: TGCAGTGTTAGACCCCCGGGACGAAATCAGCCCCAGCATTTT
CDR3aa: CSVRPPGRNQPQHF

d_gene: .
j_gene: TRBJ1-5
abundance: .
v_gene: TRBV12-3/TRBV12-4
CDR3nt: TGTGCCAGCAGTTCGGGCGGGGGTGGACAGCCACAGCATTTT
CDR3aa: CASSSGGGGQPQHF

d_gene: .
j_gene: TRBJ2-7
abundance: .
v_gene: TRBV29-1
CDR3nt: TGCAGCGTCGGAGATAGGGCGGAATCCGCCGAGCAGTACTTC
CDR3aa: CSVGDRAESAEQYF

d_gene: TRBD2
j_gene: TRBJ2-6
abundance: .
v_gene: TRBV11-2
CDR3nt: TGTGCCAGCAGACTAGCGGGAGTTGGGGCCAACGTCCTGACTTTC
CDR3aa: CASRLAGVGANVLTF